A selection of T cell receptor beta chains follows, all from one sample in a study. TCRdb passed the 5' RACE reads through MiXCR, listing each CDR3 protein once. The sample holds tens of thousands of distinct CDR3 sequences; roughly 17% are singletons and the top ten take 2% to 2.5%. Sequenced material: naive CD4+ T cells sorted from blood. The receptors were sampled from a female donor with breast cancer. CDR3s include the opening cysteine and the closing phenylalanine or tryptophan. D genes are given only for firm matches. Not every row has a clone size; where given, it reads once, few, many or a size class.

J	D	V	size	DNA	CDR3
TRBJ1-6	.	TRBV4-2	many	TGTGCCAGCAGCCCAACGGCAGGCGCGGGGGATTCACCCCTCCACTTT	CASSPTAGAGDSPLHF
TRBJ2-5	.	TRBV3-1	few	TGTGCCAGCAGCCAAGATACCCGGGCGAGGGAGACCCAGTACTTC	CASSQDTRARETQYF
TRBJ2-3	.	TRBV5-1	.	TGCGCCAGCAGCTTGAGACAGGACGCAGATACGCAGTATTTT	CASSLRQDADTQYF
TRBJ2-1	.	TRBV5-6	.	TGTGCCAGCAGCTCCTCCCTCCATGACAATGAGCAGTTCTTC	CASSSSLHDNEQFF
TRBJ2-1	TRBD2	TRBV20-1	.	TGCAGTGCTAGAGAGGGGCAGCGGCGACTAGCGGTTTACAATGAGCAGTTCTTC	CSAREGQRRLAVYNEQFF
TRBJ2-5	TRBD1	TRBV5-1	many	TGCGCCAGCGGCGACGGACAGGGAGAGACCCAGTACTTC	CASGDGQGETQYF
TRBJ1-2	TRBD1	TRBV20-1	.	TGCAGTGCTAGAGATCTGGGACAGGGATATGGCTACACCTTC	CSARDLGQGYGYTF
TRBJ2-3	.	TRBV12-3/TRBV12-4	many	TGTGCCAGCAGTTTAACCCAAGGGGTGACGCAGTATTTT	CASSLTQGVTQYF
TRBJ2-7	TRBD2	TRBV7-6	.	TGTGCCAGCAGCCAACGACTAGCGGGAGGGGACAAGCAGTACTTC	CASSQRLAGGDKQYF
TRBJ2-1	TRBD2	TRBV5-1	.	TGCGCCGGCAGCCCCGGGACTAGCGGGATCAATGAGCAGTTCTTC	CAGSPGTSGINEQFF
TRBJ1-6	.	TRBV5-6	few	TGTGCCAGCAGCCGCGACACGGGGGGGATCAATTCACCCCTCCACTTT	CASSRDTGGINSPLHF
TRBJ2-3	TRBD2	TRBV4-1	few	TGCGCCAGCAGCCAAGTCAGTTCGGGACTAGCACGAGATACGCAGTATTTT	CASSQVSSGLARDTQYF
TRBJ1-1	TRBD1	TRBV11-2	few	TGTGCCAGCACGCCCAGACAGGGGGCGAACACTGAAGCTTTCTTT	CASTPRQGANTEAFF
TRBJ2-2	.	TRBV5-1	.	TGCGCCAGCAGCTTCCGCAGGGACACCGGGGAGCTGTTTTTT	CASSFRRDTGELFF
TRBJ2-7	.	TRBV20-1	many	TGCAGTGCTAGTAATCAAGACCCACGATTCTACGAGCAGTACTTC	CSASNQDPRFYEQYF
TRBJ2-1	TRBD2	TRBV12-3/TRBV12-4	few	TGTGCCAGCAGTCGCCCAGCGGGAGTGGACTACAATGAGCAGTTCTTC	CASSRPAGVDYNEQFF
TRBJ2-1	.	TRBV6-2/TRBV6-3	many	TGTGCCAGCAGTCCTCGGGACGGAACTCAAAATGAGCAGTTCTTC	CASSPRDGTQNEQFF